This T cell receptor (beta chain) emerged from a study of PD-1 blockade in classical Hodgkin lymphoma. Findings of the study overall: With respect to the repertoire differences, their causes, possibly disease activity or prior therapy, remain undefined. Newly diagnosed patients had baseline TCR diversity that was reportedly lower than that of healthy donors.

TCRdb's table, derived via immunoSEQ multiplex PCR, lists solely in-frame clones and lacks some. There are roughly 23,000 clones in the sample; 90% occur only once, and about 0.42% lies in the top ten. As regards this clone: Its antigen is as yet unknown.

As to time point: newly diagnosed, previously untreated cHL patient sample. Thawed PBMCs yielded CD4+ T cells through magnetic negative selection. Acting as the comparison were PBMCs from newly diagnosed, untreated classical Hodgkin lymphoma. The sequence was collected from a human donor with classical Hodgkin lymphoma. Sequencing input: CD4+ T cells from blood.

For the CDR3, the DNA is TGCGCCAGCAGCGCGGACGGGGGGCATGAGCAGTTCTTC. It yields the protein CASSADGGHEQFF. This chain connects TRBV5-1 to TRBJ2-1, with D possibly matching TRBD2 (7 bases). The CDR3 runs 13 residues. In germline, CDR1 is SGHRS, CDR2 YFSETQ. V lost 4 bases, J lost 8 bases, and 13 bases lay in between.